Listed below are T cell receptor beta chains from one sample, sequenced in a study of blood T cell repertoires in COVID-19. The table came from immunoSEQ multiplex PCR; TCRdb's copy has only in-frame clones and leaves some out. The table has 200,000 to 300,000 clones, roughly 86% seen once. Sequenced: peripheral blood. The receptor set was obtained from a woman aged 30 to 39 who had recovered from COVID-19. The CDR3 runs from the conserved cysteine through the conserved F or W.

v_call cdr3_aa
TRBV18 CASSPLDRGDEQYF
TRBV19 CASSIRQGAVGGELFF
TRBV27 CASSPSTRGAGELFF
TRBV18 CASSSLPTQETQYF
TRBV15 CATSEAGGLGDTQYF
TRBV19 CASSMPQAGTNEQYF
TRBV12-5 CASGLAGGTDTQYF
TRBV4-2 CASSQDWGQGRQPQHF
TRBV5-1 CASSFTGETGNTIYF
TRBV7-8 CASSRGALAGVEQFF
TRBV6-5 CASSRTSGPYNEQFF
TRBV6-6 CASSYLAGYNEQFF
TRBV7-6 CASSLAGQGATEAFF
TRBV9 CASSVGVGTDTQYF
TRBV5-1 CASSSSNRSGQFNSYEQYF
TRBV18 CASSPKQGPTDTQYF
TRBV7-2 CASSEVGGAYEQYF
TRBV27 CASSSGFSTDTQYF
TRBV30 CAWDWTENTSTDTQYF
TRBV15 CATSRDEGAIRVLPAQYF
TRBV4-3 CASSQEPQGAGNTGELFF
TRBV7-9 CASSLGQAVIGDEQYF
TRBV4-1 CASSQDGRRTEAFF
TRBV2 CASAGVEQYF
TRBV20-1 CSASQGNTIYF
TRBV18 CASSVLVGGGSNTEAFF
TRBV7-6 CASSQRQGRNRPDTEAFF
TRBV27 CASSLLLAGNYNEQFF
TRBV12-3/TRBV12-4 CASSSSGSSEQFF